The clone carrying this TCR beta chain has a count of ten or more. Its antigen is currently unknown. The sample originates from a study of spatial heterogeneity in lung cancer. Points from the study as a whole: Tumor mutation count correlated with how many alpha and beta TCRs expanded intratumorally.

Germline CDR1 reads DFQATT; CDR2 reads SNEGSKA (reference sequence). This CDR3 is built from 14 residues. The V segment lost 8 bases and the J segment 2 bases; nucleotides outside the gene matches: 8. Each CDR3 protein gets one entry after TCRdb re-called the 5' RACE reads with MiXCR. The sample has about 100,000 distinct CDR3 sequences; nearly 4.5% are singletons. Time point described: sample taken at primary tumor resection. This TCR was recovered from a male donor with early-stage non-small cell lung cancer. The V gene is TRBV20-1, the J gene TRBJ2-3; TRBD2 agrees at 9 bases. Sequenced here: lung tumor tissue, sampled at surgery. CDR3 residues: CSSLAGINTDTQYF. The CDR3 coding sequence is TGCAGTTCACTAGCGGGTATCAACACAGATACGCAGTATTTT.